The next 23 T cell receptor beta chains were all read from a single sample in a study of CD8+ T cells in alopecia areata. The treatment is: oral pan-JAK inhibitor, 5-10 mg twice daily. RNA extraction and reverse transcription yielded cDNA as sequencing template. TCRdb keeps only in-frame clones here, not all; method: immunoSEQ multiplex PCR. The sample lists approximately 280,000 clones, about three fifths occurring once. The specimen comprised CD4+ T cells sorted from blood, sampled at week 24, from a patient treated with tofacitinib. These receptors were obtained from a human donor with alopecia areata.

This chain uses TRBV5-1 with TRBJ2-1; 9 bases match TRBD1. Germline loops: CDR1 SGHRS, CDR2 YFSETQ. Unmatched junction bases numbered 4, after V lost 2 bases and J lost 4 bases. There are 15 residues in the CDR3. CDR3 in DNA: TGCGCCAGCAGCTTACGACAGGGGGTTTACAATGAGCAGTTCTTC. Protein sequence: CASSLRQGVYNEQFF.

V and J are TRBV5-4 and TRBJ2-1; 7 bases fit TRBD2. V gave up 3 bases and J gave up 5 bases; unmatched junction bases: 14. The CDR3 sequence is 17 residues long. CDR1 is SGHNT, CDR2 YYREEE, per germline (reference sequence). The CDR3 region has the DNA TGTGCCAGCAGCTCCCCCCGGGCCAGCGGGGACCACAATGAGCAGTTCTTC. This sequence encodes CASSSPRASGDHNEQFF.

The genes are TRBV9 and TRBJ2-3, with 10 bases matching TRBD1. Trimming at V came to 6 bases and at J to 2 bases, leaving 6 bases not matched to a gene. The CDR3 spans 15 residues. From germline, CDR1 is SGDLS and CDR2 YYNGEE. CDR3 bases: TGTGCCAGCACGACAGGGGGCGCGCTCACAGATACGCAGTATTTT. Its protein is CASTTGGALTDTQYF.

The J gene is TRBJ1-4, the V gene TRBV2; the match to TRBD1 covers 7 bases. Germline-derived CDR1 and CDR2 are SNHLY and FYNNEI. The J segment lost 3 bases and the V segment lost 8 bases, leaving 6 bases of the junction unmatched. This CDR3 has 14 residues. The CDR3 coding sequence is TGTGCCAGCGGGAGGGGGCCCGCTAATGAAAAACTGTTTTTT. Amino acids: CASGRGPANEKLFF. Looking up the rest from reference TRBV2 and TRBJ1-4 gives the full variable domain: EPEVTQTPSHQVTQMGQEVILRCVPISNHLYFYWYRQILGQKVEFLVSFYNNEISEKSEIFDDQFSVERPDGSNFTLKIRSTKLEDSAMYFCASGRGPANEKLFFGSGTQLSVL.

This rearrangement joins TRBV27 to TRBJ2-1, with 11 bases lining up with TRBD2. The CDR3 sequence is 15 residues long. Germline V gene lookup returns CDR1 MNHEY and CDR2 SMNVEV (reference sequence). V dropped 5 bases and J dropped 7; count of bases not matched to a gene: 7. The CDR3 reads CASSASSGGWNEQFF. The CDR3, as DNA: TGTGCCAGCAGTGCTTCTAGCGGGGGGTGGAATGAGCAGTTCTTC.

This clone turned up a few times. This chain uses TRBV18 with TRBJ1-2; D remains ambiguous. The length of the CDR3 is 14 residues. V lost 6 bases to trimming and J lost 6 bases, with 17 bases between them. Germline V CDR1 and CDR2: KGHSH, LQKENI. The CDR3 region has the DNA TGTGCCAGCTCCCTGGGAGAGGAGGAGAATGGCTACACCTTC. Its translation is CASSLGEEENGYTF.

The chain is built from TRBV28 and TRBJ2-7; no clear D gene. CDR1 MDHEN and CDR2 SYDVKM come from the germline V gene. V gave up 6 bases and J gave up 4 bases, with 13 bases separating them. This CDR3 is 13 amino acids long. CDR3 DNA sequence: TGTGCCAGCAGAGCCCGTCGGGCTTACGAGCAGTACTTC. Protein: CASRARRAYEQYF.

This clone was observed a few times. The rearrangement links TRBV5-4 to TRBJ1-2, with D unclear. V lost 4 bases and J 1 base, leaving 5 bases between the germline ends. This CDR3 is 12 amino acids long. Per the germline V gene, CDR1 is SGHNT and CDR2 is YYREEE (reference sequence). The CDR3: CASSARNYGYTF. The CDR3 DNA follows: TGTGCCAGCAGCGCCCGTAACTATGGCTACACCTTC. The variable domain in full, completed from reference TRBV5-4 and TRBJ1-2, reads ETGVTQSPTHLIKTRGQQVTLRCSSQSGHNTVSWYQQALGQGPQFIFQYYREEENGRGNFPPRFSGLQFPNYSSELNVNALELDDSALYLCASSARNYGYTFGSGTRLTVV.

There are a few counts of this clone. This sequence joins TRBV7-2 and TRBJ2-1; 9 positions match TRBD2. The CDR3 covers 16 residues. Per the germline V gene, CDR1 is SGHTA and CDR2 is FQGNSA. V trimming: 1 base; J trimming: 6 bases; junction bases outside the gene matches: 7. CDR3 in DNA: TGTGCCAGCAGCTTAGAGGGCGGGGGGGCACTCAATGAGCAGTTCTTC. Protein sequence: CASSLEGGGALNEQFF.

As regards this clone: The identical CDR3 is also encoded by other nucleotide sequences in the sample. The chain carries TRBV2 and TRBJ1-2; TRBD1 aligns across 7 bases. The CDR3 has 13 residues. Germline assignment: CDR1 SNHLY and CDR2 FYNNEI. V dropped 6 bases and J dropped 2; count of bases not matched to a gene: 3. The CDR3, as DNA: TGTGCCAGCAGCCGGGACAGCAACTATGGCTACACCTTC. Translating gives CASSRDSNYGYTF. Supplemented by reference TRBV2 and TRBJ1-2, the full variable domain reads EPEVTQTPSHQVTQMGQEVILRCVPISNHLYFYWYRQILGQKVEFLVSFYNNEISEKSEIFDDQFSVERPDGSNFTLKIRSTKLEDSAMYFCASSRDSNYGYTFGSGTRLTVV.

The CDR3 nucleotides are TGCGCCAGCAGCTTGACGGGCCGGGGCAACTATGGCTACACCTTC. It specifies CASSLTGRGNYGYTF. The V call is TRBV5-1, the J call TRBJ1-2; D might be TRBD1 (5 bases). Trimming took off 1 base at V and 2 bases at J, with 12 bases between the two ends. In germline, CDR1 is SGHRS, CDR2 YFSETQ. The CDR3 has 15 amino acids.

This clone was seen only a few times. CDR3 amino acids: CASSLDRLRTDTQYF. DNA of the CDR3: TGTGCCAGCAGCTTAGACCGACTGCGCACAGATACGCAGTATTTT. The V and J genes are TRBV7-2 and TRBJ2-3, with D hard to call. The germline CDR1 and CDR2 sequences are SGHTA and FQGNSA. The CDR3 is 15 amino acids. Trimming pared 1 base from V and 1 base from J, leaving 9 bases between.

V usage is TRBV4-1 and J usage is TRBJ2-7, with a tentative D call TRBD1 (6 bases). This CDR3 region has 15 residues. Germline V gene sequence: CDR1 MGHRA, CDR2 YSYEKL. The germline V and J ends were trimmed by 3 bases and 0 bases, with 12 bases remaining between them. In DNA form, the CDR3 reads TGCGCCAGCAGCCAGCAGACAGGCGCCTCCTACGAGCAGTACTTC. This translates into CASSQQTGASYEQYF.

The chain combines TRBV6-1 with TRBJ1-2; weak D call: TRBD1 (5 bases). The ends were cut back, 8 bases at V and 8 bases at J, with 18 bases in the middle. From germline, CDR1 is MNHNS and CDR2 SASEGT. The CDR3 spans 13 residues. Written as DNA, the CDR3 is TGTGCCAGCCAACTCGGGACGGCAGGAGGCTACACCTTC. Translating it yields CASQLGTAGGYTF.

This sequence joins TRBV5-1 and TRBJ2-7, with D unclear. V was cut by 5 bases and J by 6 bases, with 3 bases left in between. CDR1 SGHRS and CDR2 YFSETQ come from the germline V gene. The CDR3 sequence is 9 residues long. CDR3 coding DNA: TGCGCCAGCAGTTGCGAGCAGTACTTC. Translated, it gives CASSCEQYF.

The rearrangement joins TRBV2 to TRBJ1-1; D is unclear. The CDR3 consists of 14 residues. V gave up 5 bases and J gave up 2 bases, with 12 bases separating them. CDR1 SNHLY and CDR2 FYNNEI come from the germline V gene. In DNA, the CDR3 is TGTGCCAGCAGTCACCGGACGGTAAACACTGAAGCTTTCTTT. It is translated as CASSHRTVNTEAFF. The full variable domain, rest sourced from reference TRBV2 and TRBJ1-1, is EPEVTQTPSHQVTQMGQEVILRCVPISNHLYFYWYRQILGQKVEFLVSFYNNEISEKSEIFDDQFSVERPDGSNFTLKIRSTKLEDSAMYFCASSHRTVNTEAFFGQGTRLTVV.

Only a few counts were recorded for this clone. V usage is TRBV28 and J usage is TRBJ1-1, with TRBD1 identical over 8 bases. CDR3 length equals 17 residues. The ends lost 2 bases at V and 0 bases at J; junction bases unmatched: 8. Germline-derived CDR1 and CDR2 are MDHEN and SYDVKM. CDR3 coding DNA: TGTGCCAGCAGTTTAGGGGTGACAGGGGCGCTGAACACTGAAGCTTTCTTT. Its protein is CASSLGVTGALNTEAFF.

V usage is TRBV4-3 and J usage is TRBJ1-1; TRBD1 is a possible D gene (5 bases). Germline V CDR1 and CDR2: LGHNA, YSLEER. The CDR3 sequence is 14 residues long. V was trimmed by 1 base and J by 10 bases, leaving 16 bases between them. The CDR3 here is CASSQVAVSGRAFF. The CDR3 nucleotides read TGCGCCAGCAGCCAAGTAGCGGTCTCGGGGCGAGCTTTCTTT.

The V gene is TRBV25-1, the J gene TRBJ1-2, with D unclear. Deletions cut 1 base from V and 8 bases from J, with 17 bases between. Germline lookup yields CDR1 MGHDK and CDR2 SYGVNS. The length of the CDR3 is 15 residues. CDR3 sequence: CASSESLRPDGGYTF. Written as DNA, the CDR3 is TGTGCCAGCAGTGAATCCCTTCGACCCGACGGCGGCTACACCTTC.

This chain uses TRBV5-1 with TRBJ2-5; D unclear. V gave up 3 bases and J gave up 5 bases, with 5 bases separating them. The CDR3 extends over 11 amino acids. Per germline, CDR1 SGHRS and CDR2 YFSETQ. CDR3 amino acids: CASSYLETQYF. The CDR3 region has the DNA TGCGCCAGCAGCTACTTGGAGACCCAGTACTTC.

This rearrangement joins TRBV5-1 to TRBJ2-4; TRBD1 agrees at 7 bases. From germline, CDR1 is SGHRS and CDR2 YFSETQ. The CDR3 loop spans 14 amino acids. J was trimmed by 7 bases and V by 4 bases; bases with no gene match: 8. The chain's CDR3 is CASSQSTGKNIQYF. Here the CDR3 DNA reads TGCGCCAGCAGCCAATCGACAGGGAAGAACATTCAGTACTTC. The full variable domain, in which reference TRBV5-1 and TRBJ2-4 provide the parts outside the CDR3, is KAGVTQTPRYLIKTRGQQVTLSCSPISGHRSVSWYQQTPGQGLQFLFEYFSETQRNKGNFPGRFSGRQFSNSRSEMNVSTLELGDSALYLCASSQSTGKNIQYFGAGTRLSVL.

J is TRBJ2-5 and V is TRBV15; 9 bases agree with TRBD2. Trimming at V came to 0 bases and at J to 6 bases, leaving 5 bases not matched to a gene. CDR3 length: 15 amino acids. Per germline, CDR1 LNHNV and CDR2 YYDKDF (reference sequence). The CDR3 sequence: CATSRDRGGAKTQYF. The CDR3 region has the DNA TGTGCCACCAGCAGAGATCGCGGGGGGGCGAAGACCCAGTACTTC.

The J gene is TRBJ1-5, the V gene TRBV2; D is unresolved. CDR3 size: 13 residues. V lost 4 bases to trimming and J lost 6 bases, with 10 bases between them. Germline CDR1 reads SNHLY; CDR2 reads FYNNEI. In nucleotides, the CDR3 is TGTGCCAGCAGTGTAGGTTTAGGTCAGCCCCAGCATTTT. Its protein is CASSVGLGQPQHF.